The 31 T cell receptor beta chains below were found in one sample sequenced in a study of blood T cell repertoires in COVID-19. TCRdb's copy holds only in-frame clones and misses some; the assay was immunoSEQ multiplex PCR. The sample records around 290,000 clones, roughly 88% being singletons. The sample taken for sequencing was PBMCs or T cells enriched from blood (not recorded which). These receptors all come from a woman younger than 45 who had recovered from COVID-19.

The chain recombines TRBV28 with TRBJ2-7, with D perhaps TRBD1 (6 bases). In germline, CDR1 is MDHEN, CDR2 SYDVKM. This CDR3 spans 16 amino acids. V was trimmed by 7 bases and J by 2 bases, leaving 21 bases between them. CDR3 residues: CASKGEWGLVAYEQYF. CDR3 coding DNA: TGTGCCAGCAAGGGGGAATGGGGGTTGGTGGCCTACGAGCAGTACTTC.

CDR3 in amino acids: CASSAWSGMNTEAFF. CDR3 bases: TGTGCCAGCAGTGCTTGGTCAGGAATGAACACTGAAGCTTTCTTT. V gene TRBV25-1 combines with J gene TRBJ1-1; D is ambiguous. Germline V gene sequence: CDR1 MGHDK, CDR2 SYGVNS. Trimming cost V 4 bases and J 0 bases, with 12 bases left between them. The CDR3 loop spans 15 amino acids.

The chain is built from TRBV3-1 (or the pseudogene TRBV3-2) and TRBJ2-7; 11 bases align to TRBD1. J gave up 5 bases and V 4 bases, and 13 bases lay outside the gene matches. CDR1 and CDR2 from the germline V gene are LGHDT and YNNKEL (reference sequence). This CDR3 contains 17 residues. The CDR3 loop reads CASSPTLGQGAQNEQYF. The DNA for the CDR3 is TGTGCCAGCAGCCCCACCCTAGGACAGGGGGCGCAGAACGAGCAGTACTTC.

The rearrangement links TRBV6-2 or TRBV6-3 to TRBJ2-1; D perhaps matches TRBD1 (6 bases). The V gene's germline CDR1 is MNHEY and CDR2 SVGEGT. V lost 0 bases, J lost 6 bases, and 12 bases lay in between. This CDR3 is 15 amino acids long. CDR3 coding DNA: TGTGCCAGCAGTTACTCGCGGAAGGGGGTCAATGAGCAGTTCTTC. Amino acid sequence: CASSYSRKGVNEQFF.

J is TRBJ2-3 and V is TRBV27; TRBD1 matches 10 bases. With V trimmed by 6 bases and J by 5 bases, 14 bases remained unmatched. The germline gives CDR1 MNHEY, CDR2 SMNVEV (reference sequence). The CDR3 is 17 amino acids. CDR3 bases: TGTGCCAGCAGACAACGGTTCCGACAGGGGGCAAAAGATACGCAGTATTTT. Protein sequence: CASRQRFRQGAKDTQYF.

V is TRBV15 and J is TRBJ1-4; a weak D match, TRBD1 (6 bases). There are 20 residues in the CDR3. Deletions cut 0 bases from V and 3 bases from J, with 23 bases between. The germline V gene has CDR1 LNHNV and CDR2 YYDKDF (reference sequence). CDR3 DNA sequence: TGTGCCACCAGCAGAGACCCCGGAGAGAGGGGGAGACTATCTAATGAAAAACTGTTTTTT. Its protein product is CATSRDPGERGRLSNEKLFF. Full variable domain (outside the CDR3, taken from reference TRBV15 and TRBJ1-4): DAMVIQNPRYQVTQFGKPVTLSCSQTLNHNVMYWYQQKSSQAPKLLFHYYDKDFNNEADTPDNFQSRRPNTSFCFLDIRSPGLGDTAMYLCATSRDPGERGRLSNEKLFFGSGTQLSVL.

This clone was seen only once. The V gene is TRBV27, the J gene TRBJ1-2, with 10 bases matching TRBD1. This CDR3 has 15 residues. The V gene end was trimmed by 2 bases and the J gene end by 7 bases; junction bases not matched to a gene: 7. Germline lookup yields CDR1 MNHEY and CDR2 SMNVEV (reference sequence). For the CDR3, the DNA is TGTGCCAGCAGTTTAACGGGACAGGGGATCGGTGGCTACACCTTC. Amino acids: CASSLTGQGIGGYTF.

Written as DNA, the CDR3 is TGTGCCAGCAGTTTAGGGCATACGCAGTATTTT. Translated: CASSLGHTQYF. V and J are TRBV12-3 or TRBV12-4 and TRBJ2-3; D unclear. The CDR3 totals 11 residues. The V end was cut by 1 base, the J end by 7 bases, with 3 bases between.

The chain is built from TRBV5-1 and TRBJ2-5; 11 bases line up with TRBD2. J gave up 3 bases and V 5 bases, and 6 bases lay outside the gene matches. CDR3 length equals 15 residues. The germline CDR1 and CDR2 sequences are SGHRS and YFSETQ. The CDR3 is CASRPPGLAEETQYF. The CDR3 coding sequence is TGCGCCAGCAGACCACCGGGACTAGCGGAAGAGACCCAGTACTTC.

V and J are TRBV27 and TRBJ2-1; 7 bases fit TRBD2. This CDR3 has 17 amino acids. V trimming: 2 bases; J trimming: 0 bases; junction bases outside the gene matches: 7. In germline, CDR1 is MNHEY, CDR2 SMNVEV (reference sequence). The CDR3 bases are TGTGCCAGCAGTTTAGCGGGAGCCGGGGGCTCCTACAATGAGCAGTTCTTC. It encodes CASSLAGAGGSYNEQFF.

This chain connects TRBV7-8 to TRBJ1-1, with 7 nucleotides matching TRBD1. CDR1 SGHVS and CDR2 FQNEAQ come from the germline V gene. J was trimmed by 2 bases and V by 6 bases; bases with no gene match: 9. The CDR3 sequence is 15 residues long. The DNA of the CDR3 is TGTGCCAGCAGTACAGGGGAGGTCCCCAACACTGAAGCTTTCTTT. It yields the protein CASSTGEVPNTEAFF.

V is TRBV6-5 and J is TRBJ1-5; D is possibly TRBD1 (6 bases). The CDR3 contains 15 residues. V was clipped by 0 bases and J by 6 bases, with 12 bases between them. Germline values: CDR1 MNHEY, CDR2 SVGAGI. This CDR3 reads CASSYSGGAGQPQHF. The DNA for the CDR3 is TGTGCCAGCAGTTACTCGGGGGGGGCCGGTCAGCCCCAGCATTTT.

The chain carries TRBV27 and TRBJ2-6, with D possibly TRBD1 on 5 matching bases. Germline values: CDR1 MNHEY, CDR2 SMNVEV (reference sequence). CDR3 length equals 15 residues. The germline V and J ends were trimmed by 6 bases and 4 bases, with 13 bases remaining between them. The chain's CDR3 is CASRLDSNGANVLTF. The CDR3 DNA sequence: TGTGCCAGCAGACTCGACAGTAACGGGGCCAACGTCCTGACTTTC.

The gene calls are TRBV5-6 and TRBJ2-1; the match to TRBD2 covers 11 bases. The trim removed 7 bases at V and 3 bases at J, leaving 9 bases unmatched. CDR3 size: 16 residues. Germline CDR1 reads SGHDT; CDR2 reads YYEEEE. In DNA, the CDR3 is TGTGCCAGCGAAAGTCTCCTAGCGGGAGGCTACAATGAGCAGTTCTTC. Its protein product is CASESLLAGGYNEQFF.

This clone has a single count. The chain's CDR3 is CASSSLREGVENTIYF. The CDR3 DNA sequence: TGTGCCAGCAGCTCCCTCCGGGAGGGGGTAGAAAACACCATATATTTT. J is TRBJ1-3 and V is TRBV7-6, with D possibly TRBD1 on 6 matching bases. CDR1 SGHVS and CDR2 FNYEAQ come from the germline V gene. CDR3 length: 16 residues. Between the trimmed V and J ends, which lost 4 bases and 6 bases, there was a span of 19 bases. The full variable domain, in which reference TRBV7-6 and TRBJ1-3 provide the parts outside the CDR3, is GAGVSQSPRYKVTKRGQDVALRCDPISGHVSLYWYRQALGQGPEFLTYFNYEAQQDKSGLPNDRFSAERPEGSISTLTIQRTEQRDSAMYRCASSSLREGVENTIYFGEGSWLTVV.

The rearrangement uses TRBV5-1 and TRBJ1-6, with 9 bases matching TRBD1. Germline loops: CDR1 SGHRS, CDR2 YFSETQ. The V gene end was trimmed by 4 bases and the J gene end by 7 bases; junction bases not matched to a gene: 6. This CDR3 is 15 amino acids long. DNA of the CDR3: TGCGCCAGCAGCCAACAAGGACAGGGGAATTCACCCCTCCACTTT. Its protein is CASSQQGQGNSPLHF.

The chain is built from TRBV12-3 or TRBV12-4 and TRBJ1-2; possible D gene TRBD1, 5 bases. V was trimmed by 3 bases and J by 5 bases, leaving 10 bases between them. This CDR3 contains 13 residues. The CDR3 coding sequence is TGTGCCAGCAGTTTGACAGAGACATATGGCTACACCTTC. Its protein is CASSLTETYGYTF.

In DNA, the CDR3 is TGTGCCAGCCGACAGGGCTTGGGCTACACCTTC. The encoded protein is CASRQGLGYTF. The chain joins TRBV9 to TRBJ1-2; 7 positions match TRBD1. V dropped 7 bases and J dropped 8; count of bases not matched to a gene: 5. The length of the CDR3 is 11 residues. The germline V gene has CDR1 SGDLS and CDR2 YYNGEE. Complete variable domain (other parts from reference TRBV9 and TRBJ1-2): DSGVTQTPKHLITATGQRVTLRCSPRSGDLSVYWYQQSLDQGLQFLIQYYNGEERAKGNILERFSAQQFPDLHSELNLSSLELGDSALYFCASRQGLGYTFGSGTRLTVV.

The sample holds one count of this clone. CDR3 coding DNA: TGTGCCAGCAGTGGATTGGGGACAGGGTGTGAATCGGCCAAAAACATTCAGTACTTC. Amino acids: CASSGLGTGCESAKNIQYF. V usage is TRBV6-4 and J usage is TRBJ2-4; TRBD1 matches 9 bases. Germline V lookup: CDR1 MRHNA, CDR2 SNTAGT. The trim removed 4 bases at V and 1 base at J, leaving 14 bases unmatched. The CDR3 consists of 19 residues.

CDR3: CATSDSSSLAGGHTGELFF. CDR3 sequence (DNA): TGTGCCACCAGTGATTCCTCCTCCTTAGCGGGAGGTCACACCGGGGAGCTGTTTTTT. V and J are TRBV24-1 and TRBJ2-2; TRBD2 aligns across 10 bases. Germline assignment: CDR1 KGHDR and CDR2 SFDVKD. This CDR3 is 19 amino acids long. V lost 2 bases, J lost 3 bases, and 11 bases stayed unmatched.

A single count supports this clone. The chain uses TRBV28 and TRBJ2-3; D is perhaps TRBD2 (5 bases). The germline V gene encodes CDR1 MDHEN and CDR2 SYDVKM. V was shortened by 9 bases and J by 2 bases, with 15 bases between the two germline ends. The CDR3 has 14 amino acids. CDR3 loop: CASLTSGITDTQYF. CDR3 bases: TGTGCCAGTTTAACCTCCGGGATCACAGATACGCAGTATTTT.

V usage is TRBV18 and J usage is TRBJ1-1; 8 positions agree with TRBD1. Germline V gives CDR1 KGHSH, CDR2 LQKENI. There are 15 residues in the CDR3. Trimming at V came to 3 bases and at J to 1 base, leaving 4 bases not matched to a gene. CDR3 in amino acids: CASSPRTGRNTEAFF. CDR3 DNA: TGTGCCAGCTCACCTCGGACAGGGAGGAACACTGAAGCTTTCTTT.

The chain carries TRBV3-1 (or the pseudogene TRBV3-2) and TRBJ2-5; D call uncertain. There are 14 residues in the CDR3. Germline V gene sequence: CDR1 LGHDT, CDR2 YNNKEL (reference sequence). Trimming pared 1 base from V and 4 bases from J, leaving 10 bases between. CDR3 protein: CASSQVVRRETQYF. CDR3 sequence (DNA): TGTGCCAGCAGCCAAGTAGTCAGGCGAGAGACCCAGTACTTC.

CDR3 protein: CASSINLRDNEQFF. CDR3 DNA sequence: TGTGCCAGTAGTATAAATCTCCGGGACAATGAGCAGTTCTTC. The chain joins TRBV19 to TRBJ2-1; D uncertain. Germline CDR1 is LNHDA and CDR2 is SQIVND (reference sequence). Trimming cost V 2 bases and J 5 bases, with 10 bases left between them. CDR3 length equals 14 residues.

The V call is TRBV3-1 (or the pseudogene TRBV3-2), the J call TRBJ1-5; 8 bases map to TRBD1. Germline V gives CDR1 LGHDT, CDR2 YNNKEL (reference sequence). V was clipped by 2 bases and J by 1 base; unmatched bases: 7. This CDR3 has 17 amino acids. Here the CDR3 DNA reads TGTGCCAGCAGCCAATACGGGACAGGTCTGAGCAATCAGCCCCAGCATTTT. Its translation is CASSQYGTGLSNQPQHF.

The V and J genes are TRBV7-8 and TRBJ1-2, with D possibly matching TRBD1 (5 bases). The V end lost 1 base, the J end lost 4 bases, and 13 bases lay between the germline ends. The CDR3 has 15 amino acids. The V gene's germline CDR1 is SGHVS and CDR2 FQNEAQ. The CDR3 DNA is TGTGCCAGCAGCTTAGAGGATGGGGCAGCCTATGGCTACACCTTC. It codes for CASSLEDGAAYGYTF.

The rearrangement uses TRBV18 and TRBJ2-7; 7 nucleotides line up with TRBD1. The CDR3 consists of 15 residues. Losses at the gene ends were 4 bases for V and 5 bases for J; bases not matched to a gene: 11. Looked up from germline, CDR1 is KGHSH and CDR2 is LQKENI. The CDR3 protein is CASSQGDRVGNEQYF. CDR3 DNA: TGTGCCAGCTCACAGGGAGACAGGGTAGGCAACGAGCAGTACTTC.

V gene TRBV6-2 or TRBV6-3 combines with J gene TRBJ1-2, with TRBD1 identical over 8 bases. Germline V gene sequence: CDR1 MNHEY, CDR2 SVGEGT. CDR3 size: 16 residues. The ends lost 5 bases at V and 0 bases at J; junction bases unmatched: 8. The CDR3 region is CASSRGQGEANYGYTF. In DNA form, the CDR3 reads TGTGCCAGCAGTCGCGGACAGGGTGAGGCTAACTATGGCTACACCTTC.

The chain combines TRBV11-3 with TRBJ1-4; TRBD1 might be the D (5 bases). CDR3 size: 16 residues. Germline CDR1 and CDR2: SGHNT and YENEEA. V lost 5 bases and J 0 bases, leaving 13 bases between the germline ends. Here the CDR3 reads CASSPDNVATNEKLFF. CDR3 coding DNA: TGTGCCAGCAGCCCGGACAATGTTGCAACTAATGAAAAACTGTTTTTT.

The chain has TRBV28 and TRBJ2-5; no definite D call. The V gene's germline CDR1 is MDHEN and CDR2 SYDVKM. This CDR3 comprises 12 residues. V was clipped by 6 bases and J by 4 bases, with 9 bases between them. The CDR3 sequence is CASSTRVETQYF. CDR3 coding DNA: TGTGCCAGCAGCACCCGGGTAGAGACCCAGTACTTC. Together with reference TRBV28 and TRBJ2-5, the CDR3 gives the full variable domain: DVKVTQSSRYLVKRTGEKVFLECVQDMDHENMFWYRQDPGLGLRLIYFSYDVKMKEKGDIPEGYSVSREKKERFSLILESASTNQTSMYLCASSTRVETQYFGPGTRLLVL.

This rearrangement joins TRBV7-2 to TRBJ1-5; 8 bases map to TRBD1. The CDR3 length is 14 residues. V trimming: 4 bases; J trimming: 5 bases; junction bases outside the gene matches: 4. Germline lookup yields CDR1 SGHTA and CDR2 FQGNSA. CDR3 amino acids: CASSSTGGYQPQHF. The CDR3 nucleotides are TGTGCCAGCAGCTCTACAGGGGGGTATCAGCCCCAGCATTTT.